One T cell receptor (beta chain) is described in this entry. This sample stems from a study of shared clonotypes between healthy human individuals. Libraries were prepared by immunoSEQ multiplex PCR; TCRdb keeps only in-frame clonotypes and omits some of them. The data contain 530,000 or so clones, 60% to 80% of them seen just once; the ten biggest clones take up about 12%. The CDR3 loop spans 15 amino acids. The V gene end was trimmed by 4 bases and the J gene end by 1 base; junction bases not matched to a gene: 6. CDR1 and CDR2 from the germline V gene are MDHEN and SYDVKM. The sequence was obtained from a middle-aged woman in good health. Some clones in this sample may be carry-over from other donors' samples. V and J are TRBV28 and TRBJ1-1, with TRBD1 matching over 7 bases. Sequencing input: PBMCs. The CDR3 sequence: CASSSTGTANTEAFF. As DNA, the CDR3 is TGTGCCAGCAGTTCCACCGGGACAGCGAACACTGAAGCTTTCTTT.